The 19 T cell receptor beta chains given below trace back to one sample, sequenced in a study of blood T cells in healthy people across ages. Combining a sample-barcoded 5' primer with a J-beta primer mix, a second PCR ran for roughly 7 to 12 cycles. TCRdb passed the 5' RACE reads through MiXCR, listing each CDR3 protein once. Of some 1,500,000 distinct CDR3 sequences listed, roughly 43% are singletons. Sequenced: blood. The origin of the receptors is a woman aged 18-29 years in good health.

This chain links TRBV7-2 with TRBJ1-1; tentatively, D is TRBD1 (6 bases). The germline V gene encodes CDR1 SGHTA and CDR2 FQGNSA. The V gene lost 5 bases and the J gene lost 7 bases, with 23 bases spanning the gap. This CDR3 has 16 amino acids. CDR3 protein: CASSTRRAAGASEAFF. The CDR3 DNA is TGTGCCAGCAGCACCCGACGAGCAGCGGGGGCCAGTGAAGCTTTCTTT.

The rearrangement joins TRBV15 to TRBJ2-4; the D gene is possibly TRBD2 (6 bases). CDR1 LNHNV and CDR2 YYDKDF come from the germline V gene (reference sequence). CDR3 length: 16 amino acids. The V end was cut by 4 bases, the J end by 1 base, with 14 bases between. This CDR3 reads CATSKRETRAKNIQYF. The CDR3 DNA is TGTGCCACCAGCAAACGGGAGACTCGTGCCAAAAACATTCAGTACTTC. Complete variable domain (other parts from reference TRBV15 and TRBJ2-4): DAMVIQNPRYQVTQFGKPVTLSCSQTLNHNVMYWYQQKSSQAPKLLFHYYDKDFNNEADTPDNFQSRRPNTSFCFLDIRSPGLGDTAMYLCATSKRETRAKNIQYFGAGTRLSVL.

The sample holds a few counts of this clonotype. The chain recombines TRBV5-5 with TRBJ1-1, with 7 bases lining up with TRBD1. After removal of 6 bases from V and 1 base from J, the junction contained 3 bases not matched to a gene. Germline CDR1 and CDR2: SGHKS and YYEKEE (reference sequence). The CDR3 runs to 13 residues. The CDR3 DNA sequence: TGTGCCAGCATCCGGGACAGGAACACTGAAGCTTTCTTT. This translates into CASIRDRNTEAFF.

In this sample, this clonotype turned up a few times. This chain joins TRBV6-4 and TRBJ2-3; TRBD1 matches 7 bases. CDR3 length: 14 residues. The germline CDR1 and CDR2 sequences are MRHNA and SNTAGT. J gave up 2 bases and V 5 bases, and 4 bases lay outside the gene matches. As DNA, the CDR3 is TGTGCCAGCAGTCGACAGGGATTCACAGATACGCAGTATTTT. The encoded protein is CASSRQGFTDTQYF.

This clonotype was counted between two and nine times. The CDR3 spells CSVETSASYNEQFF. The CDR3 DNA sequence: TGCAGCGTGGAAACTAGCGCTTCCTACAATGAGCAGTTCTTC. This chain links TRBV29-1 with TRBJ2-1, with 7 nucleotides matching TRBD2. Germline assignment: CDR1 SQVTM and CDR2 ANQGSEA. The CDR3 is 14 amino acids. J gave up 1 base and V 6 bases, and 6 bases lay outside the gene matches.

CDR3 sequence (DNA): TGTGCCAGCAGCTCGGCCATAACAATGTACCAAGAGACCCAGTACTTC. Its protein is CASSSAITMYQETQYF. The chain combines TRBV7-9 with TRBJ2-5, with D unclear. Germline CDR1 SEHNR, CDR2 FQNEAQ (reference sequence). There are 16 residues in the CDR3. Trimming cost V 4 bases and J 0 bases, with 15 bases left between them.

The V and J genes are TRBV20-1 and TRBJ1-5; no definite D call. CDR3 size: 13 residues. The V end was cut by 5 bases, the J end by 4 bases, with 12 bases between. CDR1 is DFQATT and CDR2 is SNEGSKA in the germline V gene (reference sequence). The CDR3 is CSARYSLNQPQHF. The CDR3 DNA sequence: TGCAGTGCTCGATACTCTTTGAATCAGCCCCAGCATTTT.

This clonotype was observed a few times. J is TRBJ2-5 and V is TRBV27, with TRBD1 matching 7 bases. Germline assignment: CDR1 MNHEY and CDR2 SMNVEV (reference sequence). The CDR3 length is 15 residues. With V trimmed by 5 bases and J by 4 bases, 10 bases remained unmatched. The chain's CDR3 is CASSLNRGRAETQYF. Here the CDR3 DNA reads TGTGCCAGCAGTCTCAACAGGGGTCGGGCAGAGACCCAGTACTTC.

The chain combines TRBV2 with TRBJ1-2, with no clear D. Trimming stripped 7 bases from V and 6 bases from J, with 12 bases between. The CDR3 is made up of 12 amino acids. The germline gives CDR1 SNHLY, CDR2 FYNNEI. CDR3 region: CASIAQTDGYTF. Written as DNA, the CDR3 is TGTGCCAGCATTGCTCAGACTGATGGCTACACCTTC.

This clonotype has only a few counts. This CDR3 reads CASSPETGGNQPQHF. CDR3 nucleotide sequence: TGTGCCAGCAGTCCAGAAACAGGGGGGAATCAGCCCCAGCATTTT. V and J are TRBV12-3 or TRBV12-4 and TRBJ1-5; 8 nucleotides match TRBD1. The CDR3 length is 15 residues. Trimming cost V 5 bases and J 4 bases; bases outside gene matches: 7.

The V call is TRBV7-2, the J call TRBJ1-1, with D perhaps TRBD1 (5 bases). Per the germline V gene, CDR1 is SGHTA and CDR2 is FQGNSA. There are 13 residues in the CDR3. V was cut by 8 bases and J by 2 bases, with 12 bases left in between. The CDR3 spells CASGYTGNTEAFF. Written as DNA, the CDR3 is TGTGCCAGCGGATACACAGGAAACACTGAAGCTTTCTTT.

On this clonotype: Germline and junction disagree at one end, which may indicate a read error. The chain employs TRBV12-3 or TRBV12-4 and TRBJ2-2; 10 bases match TRBD1. There are 16 residues in the CDR3. CDR3 in DNA: TGTGCCAGCAGTTGGACAGGGGGTGCGAACACCGGGGAGCCGTTTTTT. Translated: CASSWTGGANTGEPFF.

A few counts support this clonotype. J is TRBJ2-1 and V is TRBV10-3, with a possible D match to TRBD1 (5 bases). The CDR3 extends over 18 amino acids. V lost 2 bases and J lost 5, with 22 bases in between. Germline CDR1 and CDR2: ENHRY and SYGVKD. The CDR3 reads CAISESTPTMGLDNEQFF. CDR3 nucleotide sequence: TGTGCCATCAGTGAGAGCACCCCCACAATGGGGCTAGACAATGAGCAGTTCTTC.

The chain is built from TRBV4-1 and TRBJ2-2, with TRBD2 matching over 10 bases. The V segment lost 0 bases and the J segment 5 bases; nucleotides outside the gene matches: 9. The CDR3 loop spans 18 amino acids. Germline V gene sequence: CDR1 MGHRA, CDR2 YSYEKL. The CDR3 sequence: CASSQEGLAGAGTGELFF. CDR3 bases: TGCGCCAGCAGCCAAGAGGGTCTAGCGGGAGCCGGGACCGGGGAGCTGTTTTTT.

This clonotype was observed a handful of times. This rearrangement joins TRBV10-3 to TRBJ2-7; TRBD2 might be the D (6 bases). The CDR3 is 15 residues long. From germline, CDR1 is ENHRY and CDR2 SYGVKD. V was shortened by 6 bases and J by 5 bases, with 20 bases between the two germline ends. CDR3 amino acids: CAIRDGGVRGNEQYF. In nucleotides, the CDR3 is TGTGCCATCAGGGACGGAGGGGTCCGAGGAAACGAGCAGTACTTC.

The genes are TRBV9 and TRBJ2-6, with D tentatively TRBD1 (6 bases). Trimming left V 0 bases short and J 4 bases short, with 8 bases between. This CDR3 has 15 amino acids. Germline V gene sequence: CDR1 SGDLS, CDR2 YYNGEE. The CDR3 spells CASSVGGHGANVLTF. The CDR3 DNA is TGTGCCAGCAGCGTAGGGGGACACGGGGCCAACGTCCTGACTTTC.

The chain joins TRBV20-1 to TRBJ2-1; D perhaps matches TRBD2 (6 bases). This CDR3 spans 12 amino acids. Germline loops: CDR1 DFQATT, CDR2 SNEGSKA (reference sequence). The germline V and J ends were trimmed by 6 bases and 7 bases, with 13 bases remaining between them. The CDR3: CSARDFKNEQFF. The DNA of the CDR3 is TGCAGTGCAAGGGACTTTAAAAATGAGCAGTTCTTC.

The chain has TRBV7-9 and TRBJ2-5, with 9 bases that match TRBD2. The CDR3 is made up of 14 amino acids. Germline V lookup: CDR1 SEHNR, CDR2 FQNEAQ (reference sequence). After removal of 6 bases from V and 2 bases from J, the junction contained 4 bases not matched to a gene. CDR3 sequence reads: CASRKAGGQETQYF. Here the CDR3 DNA reads TGTGCCAGCAGAAAAGCGGGGGGACAAGAGACCCAGTACTTC.

In DNA, the CDR3 is TGCAGCGTTGGCCGAATGGCCAGAGCTGACTATGGCTACACCTTC. The encoded protein is CSVGRMARADYGYTF. The chain carries TRBV29-1 and TRBJ1-2; no firm D call. Trimming left V 4 bases short and J 3 bases short, with 18 bases between. Germline V gene data show CDR1 as SQVTM and CDR2 as ANQGSEA. The CDR3 extends over 15 amino acids.